This TCR beta chain appears in the sequencing data of a study of PD-L1 blockade in urothelial cancer. Study-level information: A median roughly 150,000 T cells were found in blood samples.

CDR3 length equals 14 residues. CDR1 and CDR2 from the germline V gene are MGHDK and SYGVNS. V shed 8 bases and J shed 3 bases, with 14 bases lying between them. Assay: immunoSEQ multiplex PCR; the TCRdb copy retains only in-frame clones and omits some. Of approximately 100,000 clones in the sample, roughly 84% were seen once. Pretreatment and on-treatment samples were taken, numbering 1 to 8 per patient. This rearrangement joins TRBV25-1 to TRBJ1-3; the D is unclear. The sequencing used PBMCs, collected around atezolizumab (anti-PD-L1) treatment. This TCR came from a man aged 50-60 years with urothelial cancer. The CDR3 DNA reads as TGTGCCAGCCGACCCCCGGCGGGTGGAAACACCATATATTTT. Translation gives CASRPPAGGNTIYF.